This TCR beta chain was sequenced in a study of identical twins. This clonotype was seen repeatedly, ten times or more. Its specificity is not known. Template switching added a universal primer site, and cDNA bore unique molecular identifiers. TCRdb passed the 5' RACE reads through MiXCR, listing each CDR3 protein once. The sample records about 690,000 distinct CDR3 sequences, 5.5% to 7.5% being singletons. Study-wide results and limits: Modelling underestimated the level of out-of-frame TCR alpha sharing observed in monozygotic twins. Excess sharing between twins was weaker in beta out-of-frame sequences.

From germline, CDR1 is MNHEY and CDR2 SMNVEV (reference sequence). The V gene lost 5 bases and the J gene lost 0 bases, with 18 bases spanning the gap. This CDR3 region has 17 residues. What was sequenced was naive T cells sorted from blood. This TCR derives from a man younger than 30 in good health. The J gene is TRBJ2-3, the V gene TRBV27; D tentatively reads TRBD1 or TRBD2 (5 bases each). The CDR3 region is CASSPTRGGGSTDTQYF. Here the CDR3 DNA reads TGTGCCAGCAGTCCTACGAGGGGTGGCGGAAGCACAGATACGCAGTATTTT.